This note documents a single T cell receptor (beta chain) sequence. Per the original data handling: Quantification of nucleated cells was approximated via reference gene primer amplification. Assay: immunoSEQ multiplex PCR; the TCRdb copy retains only in-frame clones and omits some. That table gives V, J and clone size, and the DNA gave D and trimming. Found here are about 270,000 clones, 75% to 90% of them singletons; the top ten hold over 2%. This record belongs to a study of blood T cell repertoires in COVID-19. Study information: The samples span acute and convalescent COVID-19 from the United States, Italy and Spain. From T cells, B-cell-depleted T cells, or PBMCs came the material, which was cDNA or gDNA.

CDR1 and CDR2 (germline): MNHEY, SMNVEV (reference sequence). Between the trimmed V and J ends, which lost 5 bases and 1 base, there was a span of 11 bases. This CDR3 comprises 14 residues. Enrollees, about 18 to 89 years old, lived in 24 US areas. The specimen was PBMCs or T cells enriched from blood (not recorded which). The receptor's source is a young woman who had recovered from COVID-19. V and J are TRBV27 and TRBJ1-2; a weak D match, TRBD1 (5 bases). The CDR3 DNA follows: TGTGCCAGCAGTCCCATGACAGATAACTATGGCTACACCTTC. Translation: CASSPMTDNYGYTF.